This TCR beta chain was sequenced during a study of cytomegalovirus exposure and HLA in healthy donors. Findings of the study overall: As a later analysis revealed, the rate of TCR association differed by HLA locus, with DRB1 most and HLA-C fewest.

With regard to this clone: As yet, its antigen is unknown.

The PCR contained 60 Vbeta and 13 Jbeta primers. Original methodology: Tens of millions of unique TCR beta chains, roughly 11 million shared, were counted in a later analysis. TCRdb keeps only in-frame clones here, not all; method: immunoSEQ multiplex PCR. The V and J calls and clone size are taken from that table; D and trimming were inferred from the DNA. The sample lists roughly 150,000 clones, 80% to 85% occurring once. Sequencing was performed on PBMCs. This sequence originates from a man aged 25 to 40 in good health and CMV-seronegative.

This CDR3 reads CASSFPSGTGMNTGELFF. CDR3 DNA sequence: TGTGCCAGCAGTTTCCCATCCGGGACAGGGATGAACACCGGGGAGCTGTTTTTT. The chain has TRBV27 and TRBJ2-2; TRBD1 matches at 9 bases. This CDR3 is 18 amino acids long. With V trimmed by 3 bases and J by 1 base, 9 bases remained unmatched. The germline V gene encodes CDR1 MNHEY and CDR2 SMNVEV (reference sequence).